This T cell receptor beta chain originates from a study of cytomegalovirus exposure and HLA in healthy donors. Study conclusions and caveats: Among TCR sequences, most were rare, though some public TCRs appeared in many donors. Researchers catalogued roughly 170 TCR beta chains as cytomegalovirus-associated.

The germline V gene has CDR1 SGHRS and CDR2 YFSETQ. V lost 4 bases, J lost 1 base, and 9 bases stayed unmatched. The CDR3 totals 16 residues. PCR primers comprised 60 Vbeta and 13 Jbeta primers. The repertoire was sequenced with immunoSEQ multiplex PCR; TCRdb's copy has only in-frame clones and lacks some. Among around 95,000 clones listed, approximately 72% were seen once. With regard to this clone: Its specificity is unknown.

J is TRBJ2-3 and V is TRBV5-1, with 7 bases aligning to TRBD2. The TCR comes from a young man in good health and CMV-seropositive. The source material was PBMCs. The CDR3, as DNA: TGCGCCAGCAGCGTCCTAGCGGTTGTCGGCACAGATACGCAGTATTTT. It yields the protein CASSVLAVVGTDTQYF.